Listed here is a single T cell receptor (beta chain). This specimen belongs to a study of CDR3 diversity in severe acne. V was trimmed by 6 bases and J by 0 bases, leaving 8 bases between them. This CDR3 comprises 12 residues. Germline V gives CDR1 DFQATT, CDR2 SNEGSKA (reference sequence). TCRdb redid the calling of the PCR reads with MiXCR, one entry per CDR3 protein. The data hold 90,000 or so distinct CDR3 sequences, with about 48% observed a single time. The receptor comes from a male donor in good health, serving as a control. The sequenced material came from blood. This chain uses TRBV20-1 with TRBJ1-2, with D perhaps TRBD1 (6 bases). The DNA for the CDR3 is TGCAGTGCCCGGACAGCTAACTATGGCTACACCTTC. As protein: CSARTANYGYTF.